This passage covers 23 T cell receptor beta chains from one sample sequenced in a study of T cell responses to AZD1222 COVID-19 vaccine. TCRdb keeps only in-frame clones here, not all; method: immunoSEQ multiplex PCR. Among tens of thousands of clones listed, around 89% were seen once. Specimen: peripheral blood, collected 28 days after the second AZD1222 dose. These TCRs come from an adult who received the AZD1222 COVID-19 vaccine.

The genes are TRBV6-5 and TRBJ1-2; 8 positions agree with TRBD1. Germline V lookup: CDR1 MNHEY, CDR2 SVGAGI. This CDR3 region has 14 residues. Trimming at V came to 6 bases and at J to 6 bases, leaving 9 bases not matched to a gene. CDR3 loop: CASRRDRMVDGYTF. The CDR3 DNA reads TGTGCCAGCAGAAGGGACAGGATGGTGGATGGCTACACCTTC.

This chain connects TRBV3-1 (or the pseudogene TRBV3-2) to TRBJ2-2; 8 nucleotides agree with TRBD1. Germline assignment: CDR1 LGHDT and CDR2 YNNKEL (reference sequence). The V gene end was trimmed by 10 bases and the J gene end by 4 bases; junction bases not matched to a gene: 5. This CDR3 has 13 amino acids. The chain's CDR3 is CATDDRGTGELFF. CDR3 in DNA: TGTGCCACGGATGACAGGGGCACCGGGGAGCTGTTTTTT.

The V and J genes are TRBV7-6 and TRBJ2-2; D remains unclear. Trimming removed 1 base at V and 7 bases at J, with 13 bases between. The germline CDR1 and CDR2 sequences are SGHVS and FNYEAQ. This CDR3 contains 15 residues. The CDR3 coding sequence is TGTGCCAGCAGCTTAGAGCTAGTTGGGGTCGGGGAGCTGTTTTTT. It specifies CASSLELVGVGELFF.

V and J are TRBV15 and TRBJ2-2; D gene unclear. Germline CDR1 reads LNHNV; CDR2 reads YYDKDF (reference sequence). V dropped 1 base and J dropped 4 bases, with 4 bases sitting between them. The CDR3 has 13 residues. The CDR3 region is CATSRAPTGELFF. In DNA, the CDR3 is TGTGCCACCAGCAGAGCACCCACCGGGGAGCTGTTTTTT.

J is TRBJ1-1 and V is TRBV29-1; D call uncertain. This CDR3 has 12 amino acids. Trimming left V 4 bases short and J 2 bases short, with 8 bases between. CDR1 and CDR2 (germline): SQVTM, ANQGSEA. The CDR3 nucleotides read TGCAGCGTTGCTCAGCTTAACACTGAAGCTTTCTTT. This encodes CSVAQLNTEAFF.

The rearrangement links TRBV4-3 to TRBJ1-2, with no clear D. The V end was cut by 1 base, the J end by 8 bases, with 17 bases between. This CDR3 is built from 15 residues. Germline V gene data show CDR1 as LGHNA and CDR2 as YSLEER. CDR3 region: CASSQVVGRPIGYTF. CDR3 coding DNA: TGCGCCAGCAGCCAAGTGGTCGGCAGGCCCATAGGCTACACCTTC.

This rearrangement joins TRBV7-3 to TRBJ1-4; 7 bases align to TRBD1. Looked up from germline, CDR1 is SGHTA and CDR2 is FQGTGA. V lost 5 bases to trimming and J lost 8 bases; unmatched junction nucleotides: 11. The CDR3 contains 15 residues. The CDR3 bases are TGTGCCAGCAGCCCGAGTGGCAGGGGGAGCGAAAAACTGTTTTTT. Translation gives CASSPSGRGSEKLFF.

This clone was recorded once. CDR3 sequence: CASSPRRGSYNEQFF. CDR3 nucleotide sequence: TGTGCCAGCAGTCCCCGCCGAGGCTCCTACAATGAGCAGTTCTTC. The J gene is TRBJ2-1, the V gene TRBV6-5; D ambiguous. Per the germline V gene, CDR1 is MNHEY and CDR2 is SVGAGI. The ends were cut back, 5 bases at V and 0 bases at J, with 11 bases in the middle. The CDR3 loop spans 15 amino acids.

The chain combines TRBV15 with TRBJ2-7; D gene ambiguous. The ends were cut back, 1 base at V and 5 bases at J, with 6 bases in the middle. The CDR3 loop spans 12 amino acids. Per germline, CDR1 LNHNV and CDR2 YYDKDF (reference sequence). In nucleotides, the CDR3 is TGTGCCACCAGCAGAGTTCGGAACGAGCAGTACTTC. It translates to CATSRVRNEQYF. The full variable domain, in which reference TRBV15 and TRBJ2-7 provide the parts outside the CDR3, is DAMVIQNPRYQVTQFGKPVTLSCSQTLNHNVMYWYQQKSSQAPKLLFHYYDKDFNNEADTPDNFQSRRPNTSFCFLDIRSPGLGDTAMYLCATSRVRNEQYFGPGTRLTVT.

V and J are TRBV28 and TRBJ2-4, with TRBD1 matching 9 bases. The CDR3 covers 17 residues. Germline loops: CDR1 MDHEN, CDR2 SYDVKM. V trimming: 4 bases; J trimming: 1 base; junction bases outside the gene matches: 8. CDR3 in DNA: TGTGCCAGCAGTTCTGCTTCCGGGACAGGGGCCAAAAACATTCAGTACTTC. Its protein product is CASSSASGTGAKNIQYF. The full variable domain, its missing parts supplied by reference TRBV28 and TRBJ2-4, is DVKVTQSSRYLVKRTGEKVFLECVQDMDHENMFWYRQDPGLGLRLIYFSYDVKMKEKGDIPEGYSVSREKKERFSLILESASTNQTSMYLCASSSASGTGAKNIQYFGAGTRLSVL.

The chain links TRBV18 to TRBJ1-2, with TRBD1 identical over 10 bases. In germline, CDR1 is KGHSH, CDR2 LQKENI. The CDR3 covers 14 residues. J lost 6 bases, V lost 6 bases, and 7 bases had no gene match. For the CDR3, the DNA is TGTGCCAGCTCTCAAGGACAGGGGGTTGATGGCTACACCTTC. It translates to CASSQGQGVDGYTF.

The chain has TRBV9 and TRBJ2-7; TRBD1 is a possible D gene (6 bases). This CDR3 spans 15 amino acids. Trimming shortened V by 0 bases and J by 3 bases, and 13 bases separated the two germline ends. Per the germline V gene, CDR1 is SGDLS and CDR2 is YYNGEE. CDR3 sequence reads: CASSVADGQLYEQYF. In nucleotides, the CDR3 is TGTGCCAGCAGCGTAGCCGATGGACAGCTCTACGAGCAGTACTTC.

The chain employs TRBV7-9 and TRBJ2-5, with 7 bases lining up with TRBD2. V shed 5 bases, J shed 5 bases, and the junction held 5 bases outside the gene matches. Germline V gives CDR1 SEHNR, CDR2 FQNEAQ (reference sequence). This CDR3 comprises 13 residues. The CDR3 sequence is CASSMGLRETQYF. The CDR3 DNA reads as TGTGCCAGCAGCATGGGACTACGGGAGACCCAGTACTTC.

This sequence joins TRBV2 and TRBJ2-7; TRBD2 matches at 10 bases. The CDR3 has 14 amino acids. Unmatched junction bases numbered 6, after V lost 4 bases and J lost 6 bases. Germline lookup yields CDR1 SNHLY and CDR2 FYNNEI. The chain's CDR3 is CASSVSSGRAEQYF. CDR3 DNA sequence: TGTGCCAGCAGTGTTTCCAGCGGGAGGGCCGAGCAGTACTTC. The full variable domain, in which reference TRBV2 and TRBJ2-7 provide the parts outside the CDR3, is EPEVTQTPSHQVTQMGQEVILRCVPISNHLYFYWYRQILGQKVEFLVSFYNNEISEKSEIFDDQFSVERPDGSNFTLKIRSTKLEDSAMYFCASSVSSGRAEQYFGPGTRLTVT.

V gene TRBV6-5 combines with J gene TRBJ1-2; D gene unclear. This CDR3 region has 14 residues. With 5 bases removed from V and 0 bases from J, the gap between germline ends came to 10 bases. Germline V lookup: CDR1 MNHEY, CDR2 SVGAGI. The CDR3 DNA sequence: TGTGCCAGCAGTAGTTCCCGAGCTAACTATGGCTACACCTTC. It is translated as CASSSSRANYGYTF.

This clone was counted only a few times. The chain's CDR3 is CASSQESHRGYEQYF. CDR3 bases: TGTGCCAGCAGCCAAGAGTCCCACAGGGGCTACGAGCAGTACTTC. This rearrangement joins TRBV4-2 to TRBJ2-7, with TRBD1 matching 7 bases. The length of the CDR3 is 15 residues. Losses at the gene ends were 0 bases for V and 3 bases for J; bases not matched to a gene: 5. CDR1 is LGHNA, CDR2 YNFKEQ, per germline.

The V call is TRBV6-8, the J call TRBJ1-5, with TRBD1 matching 8 bases. The length of the CDR3 is 17 residues. V lost 7 bases and J lost 0; bases outside the gene matches: 11. The germline V gene encodes CDR1 MNHGY and CDR2 SAAAGT. In DNA, the CDR3 is TGTGCCAGCACCTTACCTGACAGGGGAGTTAGCAATCAGCCCCAGCATTTT. It encodes CASTLPDRGVSNQPQHF.

This chain joins TRBV6-6 and TRBJ1-2; 7 bases are shared with TRBD1. The CDR3 has 13 amino acids. The V segment lost 6 bases and the J segment 6 bases; nucleotides outside the gene matches: 7. From germline, CDR1 is MNHNY and CDR2 SVGAGI (reference sequence). CDR3 sequence (DNA): TGTGCCAGCAGCTTCGACAGGGAGGATGGCTACACCTTC. Amino acid sequence: CASSFDREDGYTF.

V and J are TRBV5-8 and TRBJ1-4; 10 nucleotides match TRBD1. Germline V gives CDR1 SGHTS, CDR2 YDEGEE. The CDR3 sequence is 15 residues long. The V and J ends lost 4 bases and 8 bases, in that order; junction bases with no gene match: 8. The CDR3 coding sequence is TGTGCCAGCAGCGACGGGACAGGGGTTGGAGAAAAACTGTTTTTT. The encoded protein is CASSDGTGVGEKLFF.

In DNA form, the CDR3 reads TGTGCCAGCCCATCTTTAAGTCAGCCCCAGCATTTT. Its protein is CASPSLSQPQHF. The rearrangement joins TRBV28 to TRBJ1-5; the D is unclear. Trimming pared 8 bases from V and 6 bases from J, leaving 11 bases between. The CDR3 is 12 residues long. Germline V gene sequence: CDR1 MDHEN, CDR2 SYDVKM.

The V call is TRBV28, the J call TRBJ1-1, with a weak D call TRBD1 (5 bases). The CDR3 sequence is 13 residues long. Germline CDR1 is MDHEN and CDR2 is SYDVKM. Trimming removed 8 bases from V and 4 bases from J, with 14 bases in between. The CDR3 nucleotides read TGTGCCAGCCTTACAGGATTGATCACTGAAGCTTTCTTT. The encoded protein is CASLTGLITEAFF. Combining the CDR3 with reference TRBV28 and TRBJ1-1 gives the whole variable domain DVKVTQSSRYLVKRTGEKVFLECVQDMDHENMFWYRQDPGLGLRLIYFSYDVKMKEKGDIPEGYSVSREKKERFSLILESASTNQTSMYLCASLTGLITEAFFGQGTRLTVV.

The chain couples TRBV7-9 to TRBJ2-5; possible D gene TRBD1, 6 bases. Per germline, CDR1 SEHNR and CDR2 FQNEAQ (reference sequence). The CDR3 spans 15 residues. With 3 bases removed from V and 5 bases from J, the gap between germline ends came to 16 bases. CDR3 in DNA: TGTGCCAGCAGCTTCCAGGGGACGAGGGGGGAGACCCAGTACTTC. Translating it yields CASSFQGTRGETQYF. The full variable domain, rest sourced from reference TRBV7-9 and TRBJ2-5, is DTGVSQNPRHKITKRGQNVTFRCDPISEHNRLYWYRQTLGQGPEFLTYFQNEAQLEKSRLLSDRFSAERPKGSFSTLEIQRTEQGDSAMYLCASSFQGTRGETQYFGPGTRLLVL.

DNA of the CDR3: TGTGCCAGCAGTCGCCGGGACAGGGAAGAGACCCAGTACTTC. This codes for CASSRRDREETQYF. The chain carries TRBV2 and TRBJ2-5, with 9 bases fitting TRBD1. The J segment lost 3 bases and the V segment lost 5 bases, leaving 4 bases of the junction unmatched. This CDR3 has 14 residues. In germline, CDR1 is SNHLY, CDR2 FYNNEI.